The present entry profiles one T cell receptor beta chain with its context. The target antigen is unknown. This sample is drawn from a study of T cell responses to AZD1222 COVID-19 vaccine. Findings and caveats of the study: Close to half of all spike-specific TCRs reportedly target regions of the variants that are unmutated. Donors in the cohort were predominantly white British and more often female, and clonal diversity was possibly underestimated. Along spike, vaccine-associated CD4 TCRs were found throughout, with dominance at 160-218 and 743-854.

Measured with immunoSEQ multiplex PCR; TCRdb has only the in-frame clones, and not every one. The sample records approximately 150,000 clones, 75% to 95% being singletons. The germline V gene encodes CDR1 GTSNPN and CDR2 SVGIG (reference sequence). The CDR3 sequence is 15 residues long. V gave up 0 bases and J gave up 2 bases, with 12 bases separating them. The chain is built from TRBV30 and TRBJ2-3, with a tentative D call TRBD1 (5 bases). Sequenced material: peripheral blood, taken 28 days after the second dose of the MenACWY control vaccine. The clonotype originates from an adult who received the MenACWY meningococcal vaccine as a control. The CDR3 reads CAWSVRAGFTDTQYF. The CDR3 DNA follows: TGTGCCTGGAGTGTAAGGGCAGGGTTCACAGATACGCAGTATTTT.